This TCR beta chain was profiled in a study of cytomegalovirus exposure and HLA in healthy donors. Study results and limitations: Segments of the TCR beta V type were, in most cases, productive about 87% or about 30% of the time in an earlier analysis. Presence/absence results assume similar sequencing depth per donor, which may not hold.

The germline CDR1 and CDR2 sequences are MNHNS and SASEGT. The CDR3 contains 13 residues. Trimming removed 3 bases at V and 7 bases at J, with 10 bases between. With respect to this clone: Its cognate antigen is unknown.

The PCR used 60 Vbeta and 13 Jbeta primers. Generated by immunoSEQ multiplex PCR, the TCRdb table keeps only in-frame clones and is missing some. Its clone listing holds more than 140,000 clones. V and J are TRBV6-1 and TRBJ2-1; the D gene is possibly TRBD2 (5 bases). The origin of this receptor is a woman between 18 and 29 years old in good health and CMV-seronegative. Sequenced input: PBMCs. CDR3 in amino acids: CASSERVENEQFF. The CDR3 DNA reads TGTGCCAGCAGTGAGAGGGTAGAGAATGAGCAGTTCTTC.